What follows are 5 T cell receptor beta chains derived from one specimen sequenced in a study of T cell repertoires in cytomegalovirus infection. TCRdb recomputed calls from the reads with MiXCR, one row per CDR3 protein. In the table there are roughly 720,000 distinct CDR3 sequences, 35% to 45% of which are singletons. The sample was PBMCs. Every receptor here comes from a human donor in good health (CMV status not recorded). Some clones in this sample may be carry-over from other donors' samples.

The count of this clonotype is one. This may be a read error: a much more frequent sequence differs by one nucleotide. J is TRBJ2-1 and V is TRBV11-2; D call uncertain. CDR3 length: 17 amino acids. Germline CDR1 reads SGHAT; CDR2 reads FQNNGV. V was clipped by 1 base and J by 0 bases, with 13 bases between them. The CDR3 reads CASSLGGRLSSYNEQFF. The CDR3 DNA reads as TGTGCCAGCAGCTTAGGAGGTCGCCTGAGCTCCTACAATGAGCAGTTCTTC.

This clonotype turned up a few times. This rearrangement joins TRBV19 to TRBJ1-1; D gene unclear. The CDR3 is made up of 13 amino acids. Trimming took off 8 bases at V and 5 bases at J, with 15 bases between the two ends. CDR1 is LNHDA and CDR2 is SQIVND in the germline V gene (reference sequence). The CDR3 bases are TGTGCCAGTTCGAACACCGGGAGAACTGAAGCTTTCTTT. Translation gives CASSNTGRTEAFF.

The gene calls are TRBV4-1 and TRBJ2-3, with 8 nucleotides matching TRBD1. The CDR3 has 15 residues. V dropped 0 bases and J dropped 4; count of bases not matched to a gene: 3. CDR1 and CDR2 (germline): MGHRA, YSYEKL. Written as DNA, the CDR3 is TGCGCCAGCAGCCAAGACGTGACAGGGGCAGATACGCAGTATTTT. Translated: CASSQDVTGADTQYF.

The genes are TRBV5-6 and TRBJ1-3; D is perhaps TRBD1 (5 bases). The V gene's germline CDR1 is SGHDT and CDR2 YYEEEE. This CDR3 contains 14 residues. Trimming pared 7 bases from V and 1 base from J, leaving 12 bases between. The CDR3 DNA reads as TGTGCCAGCGGTATGGGACTATCTGGAAACACCATATATTTT. Amino acids: CASGMGLSGNTIYF.

A single count supports this clonotype. The V call is TRBV7-6, the J call TRBJ2-2; 9 bases line up with TRBD1. The V gene's germline CDR1 is SGHVS and CDR2 FNYEAQ. The CDR3 is 17 amino acids. This CDR3 is CASGLGGNRGHTGELFF. The CDR3 DNA reads as TGTGCTAGCGGCTTAGGAGGGAACAGGGGGCACACCGGGGAGCTGTTTTTT.